The sequence of this T cell receptor (beta chain) was determined in a study of T cells in tuberculosis. Data came from immunoSEQ multiplex PCR; TCRdb stores just in-frame clones and leaves some out. The profile shows some 25,000 clones, roughly 95% of them singletons. Germline CDR1 reads WSHSY; CDR2 reads SAAADI. V lost 6 bases, J lost 1 base, and 6 bases lay in between. The CDR3 length is 12 residues. Study-level results: The TCR-beta difference was not significant; alpha differences partly reflected length. Active tuberculosis TCR-alpha repertoires lay closer to GMM-specific TCRs than IGRA-negative controls, suggesting clonal expansion.

Regarding this clone: Its target is unknown.

The chain carries TRBV10-2 and TRBJ1-1; D is unclear. What was sequenced was PBMCs. This TCR came from a donor aged 10 to 29 with latent tuberculosis or without tuberculosis infection. The CDR3 coding sequence is TGCGCCAGCAGCCCGGGGAACACTGAAGCTTTCTTT. Translating gives CASSPGNTEAFF.